The clone carrying this T cell receptor (beta chain) was found once. This specimen comes from a study of OX40 agonist ivuxolimab in advanced cancers. In the study overall: The mean age was roughly 60 years, ranging from roughly 23 to 80, with about four fifths of participants male. Partial response was recorded in three patients: one hepatocellular carcinoma and two cutaneous melanoma cases.

Assay: immunoSEQ multiplex PCR; the TCRdb copy retains only in-frame clones and omits some. This sample has about 76,000 clones, with 75% to 90% found just once. This CDR3 has 13 residues. Trimming removed 1 base from V and 12 bases from J, with 15 bases in between. The germline gives CDR1 SGHTA, CDR2 FQGNSA. At baseline, cycle 4 day 1, and cycle 7 day 1, blood was sampled. This TCR derives from an adult with an advanced solid tumor such as melanoma, head and neck, liver or kidney cancer. V and J are TRBV7-2 and TRBJ1-2; D unresolved. The sequences come from CD4+ or CD8+ T cells sorted from blood, collected in a trial of the OX40 agonist ivuxolimab. The CDR3 nucleotides read TGTGCCAGCAGCTTAGACACGGCCTACGATCACACCTTC. Protein sequence: CASSLDTAYDHTF.